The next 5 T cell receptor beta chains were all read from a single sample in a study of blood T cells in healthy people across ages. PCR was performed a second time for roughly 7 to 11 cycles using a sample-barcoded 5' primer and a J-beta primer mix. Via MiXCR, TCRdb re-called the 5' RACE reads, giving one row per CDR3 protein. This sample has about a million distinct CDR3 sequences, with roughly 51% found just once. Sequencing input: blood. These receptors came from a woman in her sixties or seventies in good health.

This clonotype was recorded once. The CDR3 is CASSPGQGGQEPQHF. The DNA of the CDR3 is TGTGCCAGCAGTCCGGGACAGGGGGGTCAGGAGCCCCAGCATTTT. V and J are TRBV27 and TRBJ1-5; 11 bases agree with TRBD1. V dropped 5 bases and J dropped 8; count of bases not matched to a gene: 8. The germline CDR1 and CDR2 sequences are MNHEY and SMNVEV (reference sequence). The CDR3 runs 15 residues.

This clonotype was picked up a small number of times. The CDR3 reads CASSPGGTRSYNEQFF. The CDR3 nucleotides are TGTGCCAGCAGCCCGGGAGGGACTCGGTCCTACAATGAGCAGTTCTTC. The chain has TRBV7-3 and TRBJ2-1, with 8 bases that match TRBD2. CDR1 SGHTA and CDR2 FQGTGA come from the germline V gene. This CDR3 region has 16 residues. V gave up 5 bases and J gave up 1 base; unmatched junction bases: 7.

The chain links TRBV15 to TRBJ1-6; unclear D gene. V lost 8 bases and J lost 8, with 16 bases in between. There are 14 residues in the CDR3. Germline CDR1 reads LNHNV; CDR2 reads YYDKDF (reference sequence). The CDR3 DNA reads TGTGCCACCTTAGAGTCGCCAAGTCATTCACCCCTCCACTTT. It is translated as CATLESPSHSPLHF.

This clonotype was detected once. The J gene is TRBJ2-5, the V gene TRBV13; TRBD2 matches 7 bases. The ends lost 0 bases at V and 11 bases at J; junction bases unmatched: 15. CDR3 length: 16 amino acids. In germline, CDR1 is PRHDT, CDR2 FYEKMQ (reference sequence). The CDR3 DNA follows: TGTGCCAGCAGCTTAGGGGGCGGGAGCTTCGACAATGAGCAGTACTTC. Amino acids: CASSLGGGSFDNEQYF.

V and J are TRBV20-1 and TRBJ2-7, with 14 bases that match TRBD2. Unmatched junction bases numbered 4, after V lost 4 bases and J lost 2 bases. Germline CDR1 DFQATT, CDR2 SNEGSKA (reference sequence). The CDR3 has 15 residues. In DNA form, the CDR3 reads TGCAGTGCTACCGGGACTAGCGGGAGCCCCTACGAGCAGTACTTC. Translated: CSATGTSGSPYEQYF.